This T cell receptor (beta chain) was recovered during a study of blood T cells in healthy people across ages. Study-level information: For every two T cells, template switching captured about one barcoded beta molecule.

A sample-barcoded 5' primer and a J-beta primer mix were used in a second PCR of roughly 6 to 12 cycles. A 12-random-nucleotide template-switch adaptor tagged each cDNA molecule. TCRdb fed the 5' RACE reads into MiXCR, producing one record per CDR3 protein. The data show some 940,000 distinct CDR3 sequences, around 29% seen once. Study-level points and caveats: Across the age range, TCR beta diversity per million T cells fell in a roughly linear way.

Germline-derived CDR1 and CDR2 are MNHNS and SASEGT. The CDR3 loop spans 13 amino acids. The germline V and J ends were trimmed by 3 bases and 6 bases, with 10 bases remaining between them. As concerns this clonotype: The antigen is unknown.

The sample was also linked to a second study, of T cells of mothers and their children.

The clonotype was recovered from a woman aged 35 to 49 in good health. The chain is built from TRBV6-1 and TRBJ2-3; D possibly uses TRBD1 or TRBD2 (6 bases each). The sample was blood. DNA for the CDR3: TGTGCCAGCAGTGAGGGGGGCGGGGATACGCAGTATTTT. As protein: CASSEGGGDTQYF.